The source of this T cell receptor beta chain is a study of cytomegalovirus exposure and HLA in healthy donors. Study summary: An early data release held some 89 million unique TCRs from HLA-typed donors. Study-level points and caveats: When analyzed later, the rates of TCR association showed variation by HLA locus, with DRB1 the most and HLA-C the fewest. Reports state that TCR beta sequences accurately predicted most subjects' HLA-A and HLA-B alleles.

This clone was detected once. The antigen is undetermined. Germline values: CDR1 GTSNPN, CDR2 SVGIG (reference sequence). V was shortened by 0 bases and J by 0 bases, with 13 bases between the two germline ends. The CDR3 extends over 16 amino acids. The PCR used 60 Vbeta and 13 Jbeta primers. Generated by immunoSEQ multiplex PCR, the TCRdb table keeps only in-frame clones and is missing some. This table has 75,000 to 90,000 clones, 60% to 80% appearing once. This chain connects TRBV30 to TRBJ2-3; the D is unclear. What was sequenced was PBMCs. The receptor was isolated from a man aged 50 to 60 in good health and CMV-seronegative. The CDR3 region has the DNA TGTGCCTGGAGTGTACACGTCAGTTCTAGCACAGATACGCAGTATTTT. Translating it yields CAWSVHVSSSTDTQYF.